The 21 T cell receptor beta chains below were found in one sample sequenced in a study of blood T cell repertoires in COVID-19. TCRdb keeps only in-frame clones here, not all; method: immunoSEQ multiplex PCR. The table records about 82,000 clones, over 70% of them present only once. Sequencing was done on a sample of peripheral blood. The receptors were gathered from a woman in her sixties or seventies with acute or convalescent COVID-19.

The chain has TRBV5-1 and TRBJ2-3; D gene ambiguous. The CDR3 covers 13 residues. Trimming cost V 0 bases and J 5 bases, with 7 bases left between them. The germline V gene has CDR1 SGHRS and CDR2 YFSETQ. CDR3 sequence reads: CASSLAAKDTQYF. The CDR3 region has the DNA TGCGCCAGCAGCTTGGCCGCGAAAGATACGCAGTATTTT. The variable domain in full, with the rest retrieved from reference TRBV5-1 and TRBJ2-3, is KAGVTQTPRYLIKTRGQQVTLSCSPISGHRSVSWYQQTPGQGLQFLFEYFSETQRNKGNFPGRFSGRQFSNSRSEMNVSTLELGDSALYLCASSLAAKDTQYFGPGTRLTVL.

V usage is TRBV5-1 and J usage is TRBJ2-1; 10 positions agree with TRBD2. Germline lookup yields CDR1 SGHRS and CDR2 YFSETQ. This CDR3 is 19 amino acids long. The J segment lost 2 bases and the V segment lost 4 bases, leaving 15 bases of the junction unmatched. As DNA, the CDR3 is TGCGCCAGCAGCCAGAGGACTAGCGGCGTGTTGTTGCCCTACAATGAGCAGTTCTTC. Its translation: CASSQRTSGVLLPYNEQFF.

The J gene is TRBJ2-1, the V gene TRBV11-3; TRBD2 might be the D (5 bases). The CDR3 contains 15 residues. Germline assignment: CDR1 SGHNT and CDR2 YENEEA. The V and J ends lost 5 bases and 3 bases respectively, with 14 bases between them. CDR3 residues: CASSRRVGGYNEQFF. Here the CDR3 DNA reads TGTGCCAGCAGCCGACGGGTAGGAGGCTACAATGAGCAGTTCTTC.

The chain has TRBV19 and TRBJ1-5; D remains unclear. CDR3 size: 15 residues. V was clipped by 1 base and J by 4 bases, with 11 bases between them. CDR1 and CDR2 from the germline V gene are LNHDA and SQIVND (reference sequence). The CDR3 region has the DNA TGTGCCAGTAGTATAGGAGAGGGTTGGAATCAGCCCCAGCATTTT. Amino acid sequence: CASSIGEGWNQPQHF.

This clone turned up a few times. This chain uses TRBV5-1 with TRBJ1-3; perhaps TRBD1 as D (6 bases). Germline CDR1 reads SGHRS; CDR2 reads YFSETQ. The CDR3 is made up of 15 amino acids. Trimming removed 4 bases from V and 0 bases from J, with 11 bases in between. CDR3 protein: CASSLGQYSGNTIYF. In DNA form, the CDR3 reads TGCGCCAGCAGCCTCGGACAGTACTCTGGAAACACCATATATTTT.

The chain links TRBV6-5 to TRBJ1-2; 11 nucleotides line up with TRBD1. The CDR3 is made up of 15 amino acids. After removal of 9 bases from V and 8 bases from J, the junction contained 14 bases not matched to a gene. Per germline, CDR1 MNHEY and CDR2 SVGAGI. CDR3 in DNA: TGTGCCAGTAGGGAGCCAAGGACAGGGGGCGTCGGCTACACCTTC. This sequence encodes CASREPRTGGVGYTF.

This chain joins TRBV4-1 and TRBJ1-6; no definite D call. V shed 4 bases and J shed 6 bases, with 13 bases lying between them. Germline lookup yields CDR1 MGHRA and CDR2 YSYEKL. The CDR3 is 15 amino acids. In nucleotides, the CDR3 is TGCGCCAGCAGCCTCCCAGCAGAGGCTAATTCACCCCTCCACTTT. Protein: CASSLPAEANSPLHF.

This sequence joins TRBV5-1 and TRBJ2-7; D uncertain. Per the germline V gene, CDR1 is SGHRS and CDR2 is YFSETQ. The V and J ends lost 0 bases and 0 bases respectively, with 7 bases between them. The CDR3 is 14 residues long. This CDR3 is CASSLVASSYEQYF. CDR3 nucleotide sequence: TGCGCCAGCAGCTTGGTTGCGAGCTCCTACGAGCAGTACTTC.

This clone showed up just once. V is TRBV19 and J is TRBJ2-1, with 8 bases aligning to TRBD2. After removal of 6 bases from V and 6 bases from J, the junction contained 10 bases not matched to a gene. The germline CDR1 and CDR2 sequences are LNHDA and SQIVND (reference sequence). CDR3 length equals 15 residues. This CDR3 reads CASRRASGGRNEQFF. The CDR3 DNA reads as TGTGCCAGTAGAAGGGCAAGCGGGGGCCGCAATGAGCAGTTCTTC.

This clone was seen a single time. CDR3 region: CATSDSKTSVPSYNEQFF. The CDR3, as DNA: TGTGCCACCAGTGATTCAAAAACTAGCGTCCCCTCCTACAATGAGCAGTTCTTC. The J gene is TRBJ2-1, the V gene TRBV24-1; TRBD2 matches at 7 bases. Germline V lookup: CDR1 KGHDR, CDR2 SFDVKD. CDR3 length: 18 amino acids. Losses at the gene ends were 2 bases for V and 0 bases for J; bases not matched to a gene: 9.

This clone was picked up a small number of times. This chain uses TRBV25-1 with TRBJ1-3, with unresolved D. CDR1 is MGHDK and CDR2 is SYGVNS in the germline V gene. V lost 8 bases and J 1 base, leaving 12 bases between the germline ends. The CDR3 sequence is 14 residues long. CDR3 nucleotide sequence: TGTGCCAGCCGGACCCGGGGTTCTGGAAACACCATATATTTT. Translated: CASRTRGSGNTIYF.

This clone was detected a few times. CDR3 protein: CASSVQGMSVFGKLFF. Here the CDR3 DNA reads TGTGCCAGCAGTGTGCAGGGTATGTCGGTTTTTGGAAAACTGTTTTTT. The chain combines TRBV2 with TRBJ1-4; tentatively, D is TRBD1 (5 bases). V gave up 4 bases and J gave up 10 bases, with 22 bases separating them. The CDR3 totals 16 residues. Germline values: CDR1 SNHLY, CDR2 FYNNEI. Based on the CDR3 plus reference TRBV2 and TRBJ1-4, the full variable domain is EPEVTQTPSHQVTQMGQEVILRCVPISNHLYFYWYRQILGQKVEFLVSFYNNEISEKSEIFDDQFSVERPDGSNFTLKIRSTKLEDSAMYFCASSVQGMSVFGKLFFGSGTQLSVL.

This clone has a single count. This chain connects TRBV5-1 to TRBJ1-2, with D possibly matching TRBD1 (5 bases). CDR1 and CDR2 (germline): SGHRS, YFSETQ. The CDR3 runs to 13 residues. The V end lost 0 bases, the J end lost 7 bases, and 10 bases lay between the germline ends. DNA for the CDR3: TGCGCCAGCAGCTTGGGAGGGGACTCTGGCTACACCTTC. Its translation: CASSLGGDSGYTF.

The chain links TRBV7-8 to TRBJ2-7; tentative D call: TRBD1 (6 bases). The germline gives CDR1 SGHVS, CDR2 FQNEAQ. CDR3 length equals 15 residues. V was shortened by 3 bases and J by 2 bases, with 14 bases between the two germline ends. The CDR3 sequence: CASSFRRQATYEQYF. CDR3 DNA: TGTGCCAGCAGCTTCCGCCGACAGGCGACCTACGAGCAGTACTTC.

The V gene is TRBV19, the J gene TRBJ1-4, with D possibly TRBD1 on 6 matching bases. V lost 6 bases and J 8 bases, leaving 10 bases between the germline ends. Germline lookup yields CDR1 LNHDA and CDR2 SQIVND (reference sequence). The CDR3 is 12 amino acids. The CDR3 spells CASSRGEEKLFF. The CDR3 region has the DNA TGTGCCAGTAGCAGGGGCGAAGAAAAACTGTTTTTT.

This clone occurred a few times. This chain connects TRBV27 to TRBJ1-5; 11 positions agree with TRBD1. V dropped 5 bases and J dropped 0; count of bases not matched to a gene: 6. CDR3 length: 17 residues. CDR1 is MNHEY, CDR2 SMNVEV, per germline (reference sequence). Written as DNA, the CDR3 is TGTGCCAGCAGTCCACGGACAGGGGGCTTTAGCAATCAGCCCCAGCATTTT. Amino acid sequence: CASSPRTGGFSNQPQHF.

The J gene is TRBJ1-2, the V gene TRBV12-3 or TRBV12-4; no firm D call. V was cut by 6 bases and J by 8 bases, with 10 bases left in between. This CDR3 contains 11 residues. CDR3 region: CASRLLGGYTF. Here the CDR3 DNA reads TGTGCCAGCAGGCTCCTGGGCGGCTACACCTTC.

The chain carries TRBV27 and TRBJ1-1; TRBD1 matches 8 bases. V was clipped by 5 bases and J by 6 bases; unmatched bases: 11. Germline V gives CDR1 MNHEY, CDR2 SMNVEV (reference sequence). The CDR3 is 15 amino acids. The CDR3 spells CASSPGAGGYAEAFF. The DNA of the CDR3 is TGTGCCAGCAGTCCAGGGGCAGGGGGCTACGCTGAAGCTTTCTTT.

This clone was seen a few times. The rearrangement joins TRBV4-1 to TRBJ2-7, with D possibly TRBD2 on 6 matching bases. Per germline, CDR1 MGHRA and CDR2 YSYEKL. Trimming took 4 bases from V and 1 from J, leaving 14 bases between them. The CDR3 spans 15 residues. CDR3 in DNA: TGCGCCAGCAGCCCTCCCGGGACTCTGTCCTACGAGCAGTACTTC. It specifies CASSPPGTLSYEQYF.

The chain has TRBV11-3 and TRBJ2-7; D is possibly TRBD1 (5 bases). The V and J ends lost 1 base and 4 bases respectively, with 11 bases between them. This CDR3 region has 14 residues. Germline-derived CDR1 and CDR2 are SGHNT and YENEEA. The CDR3 here is CASSLGKGQYEQYF. As DNA, the CDR3 is TGTGCCAGCAGCTTAGGAAAGGGGCAATACGAGCAGTACTTC.

The sample holds one count of this clone. The chain recombines TRBV9 with TRBJ2-3; D may be TRBD2 (6 bases). The V gene's germline CDR1 is SGDLS and CDR2 YYNGEE. The CDR3 is 14 residues long. Trimming cost V 7 bases and J 4 bases, with 16 bases left between them. The CDR3 sequence: CASRDLASADTQYF. Written as DNA, the CDR3 is TGTGCCAGCCGCGATCTAGCGTCAGCAGATACGCAGTATTTT.